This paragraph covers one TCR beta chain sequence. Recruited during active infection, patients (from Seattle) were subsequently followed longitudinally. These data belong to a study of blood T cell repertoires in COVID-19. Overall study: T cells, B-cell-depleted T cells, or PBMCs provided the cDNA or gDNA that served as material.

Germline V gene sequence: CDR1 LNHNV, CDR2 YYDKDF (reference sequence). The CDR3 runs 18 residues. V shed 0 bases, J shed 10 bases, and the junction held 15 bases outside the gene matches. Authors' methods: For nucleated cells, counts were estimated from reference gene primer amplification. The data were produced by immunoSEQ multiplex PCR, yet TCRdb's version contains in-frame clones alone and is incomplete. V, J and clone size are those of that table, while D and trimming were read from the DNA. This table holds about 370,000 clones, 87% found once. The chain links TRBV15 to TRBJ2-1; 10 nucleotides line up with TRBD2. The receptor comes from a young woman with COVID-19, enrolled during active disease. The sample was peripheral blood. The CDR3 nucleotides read TGTGCCACCAGCAGAGATCCGGGGTCAGCGGGAGGGCCATCCGAGCAGTTCTTC. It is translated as CATSRDPGSAGGPSEQFF.